This T cell receptor beta chain was sequenced during a study of shared clonotypes between healthy human individuals. Deep was the level at which the assay was run. Genomic DNA of each subset was evenly split across several immunoSEQ plates. The input for sorted-subset replicate PCRs was around 210 ng DNA, about 30,000 T cell genomes. Some clones are missing from TCRdb's copy, which holds only in-frame ones; the method was immunoSEQ multiplex PCR. The profile shows 980,000 or so clones, 60% to 85% of them singletons. CDR3 length equals 15 residues. V lost 2 bases to trimming and J lost 6 bases; unmatched junction nucleotides: 9. CDR1 is MNHEY and CDR2 is SMNVEV in the germline V gene (reference sequence).

Specimen: memory CD4+ T cells sorted from blood. Subset meaning: CD45RA-negative fraction. The TCR was taken from a man aged 18 to 35 in good health. The chain joins TRBV27 to TRBJ2-7; 8 positions match TRBD1. CDR3 in DNA: TGTGCCAGCAGTTTACTGGACAGGGATCAGGGCGAGCAGTACTTC. Its protein product is CASSLLDRDQGEQYF.